This TCR beta chain was sequenced in a study of cytomegalovirus exposure and HLA in healthy donors. General observations from the study: The classifier was said to identify cytomegalovirus status with high specificity and sensitivity. Specificity for CMV antigens was confirmed in vitro for three of the CMV-associated chains.

About this clone itself: Its antigen is still unknown.

PCR primers comprised 60 Vbeta and 13 Jbeta primers. Libraries were prepared by immunoSEQ multiplex PCR; TCRdb keeps only in-frame clonotypes and omits some of them. The sample totals 180,000 or so clones; its top ten clones hold roughly 0.74%. The receptor comes from a boy younger than 18 in good health and CMV-seronegative. The specimen was PBMCs.

CDR3 residues: CASSYSRGGSDGYTF. The CDR3 DNA follows: TGTGCCAGCAGTTACTCGAGAGGAGGATCCGATGGCTACACCTTC. The rearrangement links TRBV6-5 to TRBJ1-2, with D unclear. Germline V gives CDR1 MNHEY, CDR2 SVGAGI. With 0 bases removed from V and 6 bases from J, the gap between germline ends came to 14 bases. The CDR3 covers 15 residues.